The present T cell receptor beta chain was sequenced within a study of Tregs in tolerant kidney transplant recipients. General study points: No direct test of biological reproducibility was done here. In tolerant patients, donor-specific Tregs outgrew total Tregs, suggesting antigen-driven expansion. Few patients were studied, so findings need validation in larger groups.

Sequenced by immunoSEQ multiplex PCR; TCRdb stores in-frame clones only, minus some. This table holds 60,000 or so clones, 80% to 90% found once. Thawed PBMCs were rested overnight at 37°C with around 200 IU/ml IL-2 before regulatory T cell sorting. The ends lost 2 bases at V and 1 base at J; junction bases unmatched: 9. This CDR3 spans 17 amino acids. The germline CDR1 and CDR2 sequences are MNHNS and SASEGT. This clone was recorded once. Its cognate antigen is unknown. This clonotype originated in a human donor who received a combined kidney and bone marrow transplant. This specimen consisted of Tregs from blood, obtained before the transplant. This chain links TRBV6-1 with TRBJ1-1, with 8 bases aligning to TRBD1. The CDR3 loop is CASSEPYRGSANTEAFF. As DNA, the CDR3 is TGTGCCAGCAGTGAACCTTACAGGGGGTCAGCGAACACTGAAGCTTTCTTT.